This T cell receptor (beta chain) is drawn from a study of blood T cell repertoires in COVID-19. Study-level information: Both acute and convalescent COVID-19 samples were obtained from the United States, Italy and Spain. From T cells, B-cell-depleted T cells, or PBMCs came the material, which was cDNA or gDNA.

Germline V gene sequence: CDR1 MNHEY, CDR2 SVGEGT. V shed 6 bases, J shed 0 bases, and the junction held 7 bases outside the gene matches. The CDR3 runs 16 residues. This clone appeared a few times. Per the original data handling: How many nucleated cells were present was estimated from reference gene primer amplification. Libraries were prepared by immunoSEQ multiplex PCR; TCRdb keeps only in-frame clonotypes and omits some of them. V and J calls and clone size come straight from that table; D and trimming were deduced from the DNA. The table includes under 80,000 clones, about 89% detected once. Sequenced material: peripheral blood. This clonotype originated in a man aged 70-80 years with active or convalescent COVID-19. This sequence joins TRBV6-2 or TRBV6-3 and TRBJ2-7; 11 positions match TRBD1. CDR3 nucleotides: TGTGCCAGCAGCTCCCCCGGGACAGGGGGCTCCTACGAGCAGTACTTC. Protein product: CASSSPGTGGSYEQYF.